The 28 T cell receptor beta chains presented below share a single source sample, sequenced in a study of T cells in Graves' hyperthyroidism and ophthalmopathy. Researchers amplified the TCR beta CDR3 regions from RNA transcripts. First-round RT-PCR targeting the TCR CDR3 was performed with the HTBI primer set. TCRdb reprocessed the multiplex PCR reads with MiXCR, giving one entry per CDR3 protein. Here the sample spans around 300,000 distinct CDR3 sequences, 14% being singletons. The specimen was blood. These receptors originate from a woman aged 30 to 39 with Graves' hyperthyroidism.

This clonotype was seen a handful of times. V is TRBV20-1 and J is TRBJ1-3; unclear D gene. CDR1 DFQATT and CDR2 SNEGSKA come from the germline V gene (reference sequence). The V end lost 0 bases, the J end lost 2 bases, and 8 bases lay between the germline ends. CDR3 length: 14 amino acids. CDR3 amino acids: CSARDGLAGNTIYF. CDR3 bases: TGCAGTGCTAGAGATGGGCTCGCTGGAAACACCATATATTTT.

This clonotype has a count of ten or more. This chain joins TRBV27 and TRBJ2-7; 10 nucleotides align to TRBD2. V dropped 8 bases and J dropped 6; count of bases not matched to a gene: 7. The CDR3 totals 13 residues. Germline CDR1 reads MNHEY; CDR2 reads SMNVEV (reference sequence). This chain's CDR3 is CASGSSGSREQYF. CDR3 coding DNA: TGTGCCAGCGGGTCTAGCGGGAGTCGCGAGCAGTACTTC.

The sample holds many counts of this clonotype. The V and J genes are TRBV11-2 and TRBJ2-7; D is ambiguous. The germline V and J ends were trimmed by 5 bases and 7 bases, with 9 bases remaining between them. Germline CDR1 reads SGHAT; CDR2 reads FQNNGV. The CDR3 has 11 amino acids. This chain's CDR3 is CASSAGWEQYF. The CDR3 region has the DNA TGTGCCAGCAGCGCCGGCTGGGAGCAGTACTTC.

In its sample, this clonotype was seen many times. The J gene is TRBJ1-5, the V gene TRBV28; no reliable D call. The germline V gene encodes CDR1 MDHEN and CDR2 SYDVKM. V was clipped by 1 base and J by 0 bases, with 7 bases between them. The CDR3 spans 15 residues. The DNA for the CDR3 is TGTGCCAGCAGTTTATTTGGGTATAGCAATCAGCCCCAGCATTTT. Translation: CASSLFGYSNQPQHF.

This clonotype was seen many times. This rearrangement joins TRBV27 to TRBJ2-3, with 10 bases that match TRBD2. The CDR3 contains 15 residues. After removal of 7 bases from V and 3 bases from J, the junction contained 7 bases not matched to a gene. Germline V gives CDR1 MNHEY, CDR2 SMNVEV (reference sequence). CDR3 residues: CASTTLAGGTDTQYF. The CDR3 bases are TGTGCCAGCACCACTTTAGCGGGAGGTACAGATACGCAGTATTTT.

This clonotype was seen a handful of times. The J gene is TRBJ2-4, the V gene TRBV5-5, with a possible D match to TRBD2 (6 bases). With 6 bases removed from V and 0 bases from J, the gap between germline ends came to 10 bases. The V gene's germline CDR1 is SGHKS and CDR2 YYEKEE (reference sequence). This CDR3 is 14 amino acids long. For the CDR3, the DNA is TGTGCCAGCAACCAAGCGGGAGCCAAAAACATTCAGTACTTC. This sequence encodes CASNQAGAKNIQYF.

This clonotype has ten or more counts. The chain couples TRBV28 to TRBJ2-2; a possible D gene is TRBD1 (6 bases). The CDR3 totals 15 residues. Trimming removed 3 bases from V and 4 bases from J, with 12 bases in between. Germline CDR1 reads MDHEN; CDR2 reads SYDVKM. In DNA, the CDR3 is TGTGCCAGCAGTTTCAACAGGGTGGGCACCGGGGAGCTGTTTTTT. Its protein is CASSFNRVGTGELFF.

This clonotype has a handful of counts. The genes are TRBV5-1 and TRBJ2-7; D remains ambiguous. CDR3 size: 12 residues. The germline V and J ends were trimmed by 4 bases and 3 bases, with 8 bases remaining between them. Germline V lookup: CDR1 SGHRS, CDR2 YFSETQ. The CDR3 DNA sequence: TGCGCCAGCAGCGCACCGAACTACGAGCAGTACTTC. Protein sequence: CASSAPNYEQYF. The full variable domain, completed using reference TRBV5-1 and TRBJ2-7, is KAGVTQTPRYLIKTRGQQVTLSCSPISGHRSVSWYQQTPGQGLQFLFEYFSETQRNKGNFPGRFSGRQFSNSRSEMNVSTLELGDSALYLCASSAPNYEQYFGPGTRLTVT.

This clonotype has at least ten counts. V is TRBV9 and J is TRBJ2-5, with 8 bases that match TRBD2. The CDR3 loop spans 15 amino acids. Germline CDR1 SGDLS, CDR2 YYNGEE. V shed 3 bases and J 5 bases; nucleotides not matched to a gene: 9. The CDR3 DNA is TGTGCCAGCAGCGCGGGGGGGGTTTTTGGGGAGACCCAGTACTTC. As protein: CASSAGGVFGETQYF.

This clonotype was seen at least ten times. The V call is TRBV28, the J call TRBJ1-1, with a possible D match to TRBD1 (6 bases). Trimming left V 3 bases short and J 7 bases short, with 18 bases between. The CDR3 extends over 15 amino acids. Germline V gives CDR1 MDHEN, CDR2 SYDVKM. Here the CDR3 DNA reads TGTGCCAGCAGTTTTATGGCTGTCGAACAGGGTGAAGCTTTCTTT. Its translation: CASSFMAVEQGEAFF.

Here the CDR3 DNA reads TGTGCCAGCAGCGTGATCAGCAATGAGCAGTTCTTC. Translated, it gives CASSVISNEQFF. V gene TRBV28 combines with J gene TRBJ2-1; D unclear. Trimming removed 6 bases from V and 6 bases from J, with 9 bases in between. CDR3 size: 12 residues. CDR1 and CDR2 (germline): MDHEN, SYDVKM.

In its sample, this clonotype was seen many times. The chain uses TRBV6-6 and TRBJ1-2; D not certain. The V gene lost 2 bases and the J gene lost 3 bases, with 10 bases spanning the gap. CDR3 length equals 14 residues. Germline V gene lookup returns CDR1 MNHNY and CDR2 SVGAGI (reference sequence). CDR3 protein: CASSYLGGYYGYTF. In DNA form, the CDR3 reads TGTGCCAGCAGTTACCTCGGCGGATACTATGGCTACACCTTC.

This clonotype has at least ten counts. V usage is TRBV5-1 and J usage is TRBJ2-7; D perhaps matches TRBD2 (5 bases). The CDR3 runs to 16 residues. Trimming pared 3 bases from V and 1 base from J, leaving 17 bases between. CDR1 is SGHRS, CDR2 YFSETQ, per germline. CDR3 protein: CASSSRGSRTSYEQYF. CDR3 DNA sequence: TGCGCCAGCAGCTCCCGGGGTTCCAGGACTTCCTACGAGCAGTACTTC.

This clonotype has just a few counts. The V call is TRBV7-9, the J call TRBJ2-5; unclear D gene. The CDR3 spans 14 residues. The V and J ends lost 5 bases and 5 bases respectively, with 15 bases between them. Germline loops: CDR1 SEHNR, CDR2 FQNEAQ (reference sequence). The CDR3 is CASSPTIVRETQYF. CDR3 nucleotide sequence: TGTGCCAGCAGCCCCACCATAGTTCGGGAGACCCAGTACTTC. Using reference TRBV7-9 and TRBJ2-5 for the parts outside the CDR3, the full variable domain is DTGVSQNPRHKITKRGQNVTFRCDPISEHNRLYWYRQTLGQGPEFLTYFQNEAQLEKSRLLSDRFSAERPKGSFSTLEIQRTEQGDSAMYLCASSPTIVRETQYFGPGTRLLVL.

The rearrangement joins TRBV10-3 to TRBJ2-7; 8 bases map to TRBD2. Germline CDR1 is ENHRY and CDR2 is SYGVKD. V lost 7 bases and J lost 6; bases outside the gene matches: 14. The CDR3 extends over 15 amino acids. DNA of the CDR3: TGTGCCATCAAGACGGCGGGAGGCGAGGTTGGCGAGCAGTACTTC. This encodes CAIKTAGGEVGEQYF.

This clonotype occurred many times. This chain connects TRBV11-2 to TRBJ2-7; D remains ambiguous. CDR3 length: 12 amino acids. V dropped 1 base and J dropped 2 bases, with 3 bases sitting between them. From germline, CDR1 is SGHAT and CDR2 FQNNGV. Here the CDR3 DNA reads TGTGCCAGCAGCTTAGTCACCTACGAGCAGTACTTC. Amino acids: CASSLVTYEQYF.

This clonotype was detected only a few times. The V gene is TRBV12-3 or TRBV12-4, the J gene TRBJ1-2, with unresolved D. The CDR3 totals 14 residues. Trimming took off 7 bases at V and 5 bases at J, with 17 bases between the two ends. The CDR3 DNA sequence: TGTGCCAGCAACTCTGGCGGAAGAGTGTATGGCTACACCTTC. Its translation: CASNSGGRVYGYTF.

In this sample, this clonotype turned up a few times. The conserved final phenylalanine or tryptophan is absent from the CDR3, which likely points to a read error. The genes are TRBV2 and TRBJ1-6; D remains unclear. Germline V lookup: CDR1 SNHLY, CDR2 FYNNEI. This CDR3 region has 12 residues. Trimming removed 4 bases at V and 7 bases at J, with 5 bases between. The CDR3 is CASSVENSPLHL. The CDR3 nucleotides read TGTGCCAGCAGTGTAGAAAATTCACCCCTCCACCTT.

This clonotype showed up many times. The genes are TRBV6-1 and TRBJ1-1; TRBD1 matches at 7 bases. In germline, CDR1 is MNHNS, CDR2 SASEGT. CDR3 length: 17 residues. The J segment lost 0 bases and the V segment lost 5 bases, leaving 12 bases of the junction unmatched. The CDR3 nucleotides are TGTGCCAGCAGTACGGGGACAGTGGGGAGTATGAACACTGAAGCTTTCTTT. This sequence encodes CASSTGTVGSMNTEAFF.

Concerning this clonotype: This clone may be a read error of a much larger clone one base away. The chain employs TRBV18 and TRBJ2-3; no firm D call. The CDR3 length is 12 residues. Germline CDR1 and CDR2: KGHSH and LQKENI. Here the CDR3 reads CDSSTDADTQYF. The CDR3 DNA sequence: TGTGACAGCTCAACGGATGCGGATACGCAGTATTTT.

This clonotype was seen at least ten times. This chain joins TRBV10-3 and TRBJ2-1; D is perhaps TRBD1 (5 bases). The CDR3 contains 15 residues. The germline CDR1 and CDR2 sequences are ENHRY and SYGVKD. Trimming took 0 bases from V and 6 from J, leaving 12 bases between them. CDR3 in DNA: TGTGCCATCAGTGAGTCAGGGGCGATCACCAATGAGCAGTTCTTC. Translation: CAISESGAITNEQFF.

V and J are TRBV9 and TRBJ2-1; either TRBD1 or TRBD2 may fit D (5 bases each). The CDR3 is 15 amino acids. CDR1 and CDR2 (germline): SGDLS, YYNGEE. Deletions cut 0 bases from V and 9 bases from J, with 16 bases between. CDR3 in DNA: TGTGCCAGCAGCGTAGGAGGGACCCGAGGGGTTGAGCAGTTCTTC. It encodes CASSVGGTRGVEQFF.

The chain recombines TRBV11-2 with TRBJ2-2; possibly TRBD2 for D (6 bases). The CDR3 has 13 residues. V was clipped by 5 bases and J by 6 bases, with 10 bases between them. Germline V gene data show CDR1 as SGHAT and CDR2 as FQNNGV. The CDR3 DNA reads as TGTGCCAGCAGCCAACCTAGCGCCGGGGAGCTGTTTTTT. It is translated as CASSQPSAGELFF.

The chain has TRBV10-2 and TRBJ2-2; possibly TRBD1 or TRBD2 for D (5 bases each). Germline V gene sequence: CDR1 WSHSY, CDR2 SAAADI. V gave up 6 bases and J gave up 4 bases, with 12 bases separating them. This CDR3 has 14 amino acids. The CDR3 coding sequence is TGCGCCAGCAGATTTGCGAGGGGCACCGGGGAGCTGTTTTTT. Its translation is CASRFARGTGELFF.

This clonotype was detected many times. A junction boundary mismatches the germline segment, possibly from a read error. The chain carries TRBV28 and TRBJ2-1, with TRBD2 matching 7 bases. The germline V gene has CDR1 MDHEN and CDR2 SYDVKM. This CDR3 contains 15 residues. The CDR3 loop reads CASGLVRGSYNEQFF. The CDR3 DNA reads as TGTGCCAGCGGTTTGGTCCGCGGGAGCTACAATGAGCAGTTCTTC.

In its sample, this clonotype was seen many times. CDR3 region: CASTPGFDGTQYF. In nucleotides, the CDR3 is TGTGCCAGCACCCCGGGTTTCGACGGTACGCAGTATTTT. The chain uses TRBV11-2 and TRBJ2-3; no firm D call. Germline CDR1 is SGHAT and CDR2 is FQNNGV. CDR3 length: 13 amino acids. Trimming removed 7 bases from V and 8 bases from J, with 16 bases in between.

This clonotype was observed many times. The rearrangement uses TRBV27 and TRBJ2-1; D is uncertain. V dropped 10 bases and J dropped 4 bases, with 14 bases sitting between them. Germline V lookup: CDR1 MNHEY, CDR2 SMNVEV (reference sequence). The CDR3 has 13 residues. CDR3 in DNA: TGTGCCACCTTTTCGGGCCTTTACAATGAGCAGTTCTTC. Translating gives CATFSGLYNEQFF.

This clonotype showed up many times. CDR3 protein: CASSYSGAGGNEQFF. The CDR3 nucleotides read TGTGCCAGCAGTTACTCGGGGGCTGGTGGTAATGAGCAGTTCTTC. The V call is TRBV6-5, the J call TRBJ2-1; tentatively, D is TRBD1 (6 bases). Trimming took off 0 bases at V and 7 bases at J, with 13 bases between the two ends. CDR3 size: 15 residues. Germline CDR1 and CDR2: MNHEY and SVGAGI.